This T cell receptor beta chain was observed in a study of T cells after posttransplantation cyclophosphamide. Germline CDR1 and CDR2: ENHRY and SYGVKD. V lost 8 bases, J lost 0 bases, and 10 bases lay in between. This CDR3 contains 13 residues. In this sample, this clone turned up a few times. Its antigen is unidentified. General observations from the study: Donor-recipient repertoire similarity was low at 1-2 months, rising over year one. Recipient CMV seropositivity and CMV reactivation strongly tracked TRB clonality. Blood and skin or GI T cell repertoires showed limited TRB overlap.

Treatment was busulfan-fludarabine conditioning, a marrow graft, and cyclophosphamide on days +3 and +4. Data came from immunoSEQ multiplex PCR; TCRdb stores just in-frame clones and leaves some out. The table has some 5,700 clones, less than 2% seen once. Sequencing used PBMCs, obtained around 240 days after a stem cell transplant with posttransplant cyclophosphamide. The chain employs TRBV10-3 and TRBJ1-1; D may be TRBD1 (5 bases). This receptor was taken from a young adult male patient who received an allogeneic stem cell transplant from a related donor, was CMV-positive, and had no GVHD. The T cells may come from the graft donor. CDR3 coding DNA: TGTGCCATCCTGGCAGGGCTGAACACTGAAGCTTTCTTT. It codes for CAILAGLNTEAFF.